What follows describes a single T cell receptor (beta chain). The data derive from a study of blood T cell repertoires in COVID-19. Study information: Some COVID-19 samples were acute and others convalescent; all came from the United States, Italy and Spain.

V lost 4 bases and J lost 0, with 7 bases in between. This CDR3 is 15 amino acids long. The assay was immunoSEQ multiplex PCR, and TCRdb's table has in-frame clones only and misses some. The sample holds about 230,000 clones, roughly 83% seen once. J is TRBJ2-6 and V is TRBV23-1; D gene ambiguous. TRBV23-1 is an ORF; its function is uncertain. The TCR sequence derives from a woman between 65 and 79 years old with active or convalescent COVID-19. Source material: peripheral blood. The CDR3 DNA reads TGCGCCAGCAGTCGGCGGTCCTCTGGGGCCAACGTCCTGACTTTC. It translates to CASSRRSSGANVLTF.